This TCR beta chain emerged from a study of blood T cells in healthy people across ages. The study, taken as a whole, reports: More naive CD4+ cells and higher diversity marked long-lived donors relative to aged donors.

Using a J-beta primer mix together with a sample-barcoded 5' primer, a second PCR was run for about 6 to 12 cycles. One entry per CDR3 protein, called by TCRdb with MiXCR from the 5' RACE reads. The table includes 800,000 or so distinct CDR3 sequences, just under 25% detected once. This clonotype was found a few times. The antigen is undetermined. Researchers report isolating at least 6.5 million PBMCs per sample. This same sample was also part of a study on T cells of mothers and their children. That source adds: Extracted RNA, in its entirety, went into cDNA synthesis at roughly 1.5 ug per 15 ul. The yield was over 8 million TCR beta CDR3 reads from each mother and roughly 3 million from each child.

This TCR was recovered from a boy aged 10-17 years in good health. Sequencing used blood.

CDR3: CASCVGVAGGPLPETQYF. The CDR3, as DNA: TGTGCCAGCTGCGTCGGAGTAGCGGGGGGGCCTCTCCCAGAGACCCAGTACTTC. The V gene is TRBV6-1, the J gene TRBJ2-5, with TRBD2 matching 11 bases. The CDR3 covers 18 residues. Trimming at V came to 8 bases and at J to 4 bases, leaving 18 bases not matched to a gene. CDR1 is MNHNS and CDR2 is SASEGT in the germline V gene.